Below, 27 T cell receptor beta chains from the same sample are listed, as sequenced in a study of blood T cell repertoires in COVID-19 (dated by TCRdb to about 2020). The library came from the immunoSEQ multiplex PCR assay. TCRdb stores this immuneACCESS table with in-frame sequences only. Part of the clones is absent; in the studies checked, under half of the shortfall reflects unresolved V genes, and no reason is known for the rest. Across this sample there are a few hundred thousand clones, with approximately 89% seen only once. 8% to 13% of the sample is taken by the ten largest. The sequenced sample was peripheral blood. These receptors were collected from a woman in her twenties or thirties with COVID-19, enrolled during active disease.

The J gene is TRBJ2-1, the V gene TRBV19; 7 bases line up with TRBD2. Germline values: CDR1 LNHDA, CDR2 SQIVND (reference sequence). J gave up 3 bases and V 3 bases, and 14 bases lay outside the gene matches. CDR3 length: 18 amino acids. DNA of the CDR3: TGTGCCAGTAGTATGTGGGGGATGGGGACTACCGGCTACAATGAGCAGTTCTTC. Protein sequence: CASSMWGMGTTGYNEQFF.

In DNA form, the CDR3 reads TGTGCCAGCAGTGACTCGACGGGAGGCGGCAATGAGCAGTTCTTC. Translating gives CASSDSTGGGNEQFF. The rearrangement links TRBV6-4 to TRBJ2-1; TRBD2 aligns across 7 bases. Germline assignment: CDR1 MRHNA and CDR2 SNTAGT. This CDR3 has 15 residues. J lost 6 bases, V lost 0 bases, and 5 bases had no gene match.

The chain has TRBV9 and TRBJ2-5; possibly TRBD1 for D (6 bases). Trimming pared 4 bases from V and 4 bases from J, leaving 11 bases between. The V gene's germline CDR1 is SGDLS and CDR2 YYNGEE. The CDR3 loop spans 13 amino acids. This CDR3 reads CASSPRGGETQYF. The CDR3 nucleotides read TGTGCCAGCAGCCCAAGAGGGGGAGAGACCCAGTACTTC.

The chain recombines TRBV5-1 with TRBJ2-2; TRBD1 is a possible D gene (5 bases). Trimming took 3 bases from V and 3 from J, leaving 12 bases between them. CDR1 and CDR2 from the germline V gene are SGHRS and YFSETQ. The CDR3 sequence is 15 residues long. Written as DNA, the CDR3 is TGCGCCAGCAGCTGGACCGGACAACACACCGGGGAGCTGTTTTTT. It encodes CASSWTGQHTGELFF. Variable domain in full (rest from reference TRBV5-1 and TRBJ2-2): KAGVTQTPRYLIKTRGQQVTLSCSPISGHRSVSWYQQTPGQGLQFLFEYFSETQRNKGNFPGRFSGRQFSNSRSEMNVSTLELGDSALYLCASSWTGQHTGELFFGEGSRLTVL.

The rearrangement joins TRBV19 to TRBJ2-1; TRBD1 agrees at 7 bases. V gave up 6 bases and J gave up 0 bases; unmatched junction bases: 8. The CDR3 has 16 residues. From germline, CDR1 is LNHDA and CDR2 SQIVND (reference sequence). The CDR3 loop is CASSHGTESSYNEQFF. DNA for the CDR3: TGTGCCAGTAGCCATGGGACAGAGAGCTCCTACAATGAGCAGTTCTTC.

The chain is built from TRBV10-3 and TRBJ2-5, with D unclear. CDR3 length: 12 amino acids. The germline CDR1 and CDR2 sequences are ENHRY and SYGVKD. The germline V and J ends were trimmed by 10 bases and 1 base, with 10 bases remaining between them. The CDR3 loop reads CATLNSQETQYF. The DNA for the CDR3 is TGTGCCACCCTTAATAGCCAAGAGACCCAGTACTTC.

The J gene is TRBJ2-5, the V gene TRBV20-1, with D tentatively TRBD2 (6 bases). The CDR3 extends over 13 amino acids. Germline-derived CDR1 and CDR2 are DFQATT and SNEGSKA (reference sequence). V dropped 3 bases and J dropped 7 bases, with 15 bases sitting between them. The DNA for the CDR3 is TGCAGTGCTAGTCCAGTTTTGGGGGGGACCCAGTACTTC. This encodes CSASPVLGGTQYF.

As DNA, the CDR3 is TGCAGTGCGCGGTCTGAAAAACTGTTTTTT. Translation: CSARSEKLFF. The J gene is TRBJ1-4, the V gene TRBV20-1; D remains ambiguous. Germline V lookup: CDR1 DFQATT, CDR2 SNEGSKA (reference sequence). This CDR3 contains 10 residues. V was shortened by 6 bases and J by 7 bases, with 6 bases between the two germline ends.

V usage is TRBV3-1 (or the pseudogene TRBV3-2) and J usage is TRBJ2-1, with D possibly TRBD2 on 6 matching bases. Germline V gene sequence: CDR1 LGHDT, CDR2 YNNKEL (reference sequence). This CDR3 is 15 amino acids long. The V and J ends lost 4 bases and 1 base respectively, with 11 bases between them. The CDR3 coding sequence is TGTGCCAGCAGCCGGAGGGGTGGGTCCTACAATGAGCAGTTCTTC. Translation: CASSRRGGSYNEQFF.

This chain joins TRBV19 and TRBJ1-1; D is perhaps TRBD1 (6 bases). V shed 3 bases and J shed 1 base, with 9 bases lying between them. The length of the CDR3 is 14 residues. CDR1 LNHDA and CDR2 SQIVND come from the germline V gene (reference sequence). The CDR3 DNA follows: TGTGCCAGTAGTATGGGGGGGCGGAACACTGAAGCTTTCTTT. Protein product: CASSMGGRNTEAFF.

The gene calls are TRBV4-1 and TRBJ2-1; weak D call: TRBD2 (6 bases). This CDR3 is 15 amino acids long. V was shortened by 0 bases and J by 7 bases, with 13 bases between the two germline ends. Germline V gene lookup returns CDR1 MGHRA and CDR2 YSYEKL. The CDR3: CASSQDWEELNEQFF. In DNA form, the CDR3 reads TGCGCCAGCAGCCAAGATTGGGAGGAGTTGAATGAGCAGTTCTTC.

The rearrangement uses TRBV10-1 and TRBJ2-1; 14 bases agree with TRBD2. This CDR3 is built from 16 residues. Germline V lookup: CDR1 WNHNN, CDR2 SYGVQD (reference sequence). Trimming removed 4 bases from V and 8 bases from J; junction bases left unmatched: 7. In DNA, the CDR3 is TGCGCCAGCAGTGCTGGGACTAGCGGGAGTGACGATGAGCAGTTCTTC. The encoded protein is CASSAGTSGSDDEQFF.

The gene calls are TRBV28 and TRBJ2-7; 7 nucleotides match TRBD1. CDR1 MDHEN and CDR2 SYDVKM come from the germline V gene. Trimming at V came to 6 bases and at J to 0 bases, leaving 14 bases not matched to a gene. The CDR3 is 17 residues long. The CDR3: CASRTELQDRYSYEQYF. CDR3 sequence (DNA): TGTGCCAGCAGGACCGAACTTCAGGACAGGTACTCCTACGAGCAGTACTTC.

The rearrangement links TRBV6-5 to TRBJ1-2; 8 bases line up with TRBD1. Germline CDR1 MNHEY, CDR2 SVGAGI. The CDR3 consists of 14 residues. With V trimmed by 5 bases and J by 5 bases, 7 bases remained unmatched. Here the CDR3 reads CASSPGGRNYGYTF. In nucleotides, the CDR3 is TGTGCCAGCAGTCCAGGGGGCAGAAATTATGGCTACACCTTC.

This chain uses TRBV29-1 with TRBJ2-3; TRBD1 agrees at 10 bases. The CDR3 has 13 amino acids. The V gene end was trimmed by 5 bases and the J gene end by 5 bases; junction bases not matched to a gene: 4. The germline V gene has CDR1 SQVTM and CDR2 ANQGSEA. The DNA for the CDR3 is TGCAGCGTTTGGGGACAGGGGTTAGATACGCAGTATTTT. It yields the protein CSVWGQGLDTQYF.

The chain carries TRBV25-1 and TRBJ2-1; 10 bases line up with TRBD2. The CDR3 has 16 residues. Germline-derived CDR1 and CDR2 are MGHDK and SYGVNS. Trimming took 6 bases from V and 6 from J; bases not matched to a gene: 11. The CDR3 DNA follows: TGTGCCAGCAGCCGCATAGAACTAGCGGGACCCAATGAGCAGTTCTTC. This encodes CASSRIELAGPNEQFF. The variable domain in full, completed from reference TRBV25-1 and TRBJ2-1, reads EADIYQTPRYLVIGTGKKITLECSQTMGHDKMYWYQQDPGMELHLIHYSYGVNSTEKGDLSSESTVSRIRTEHFPLTLESARPSHTSQYLCASSRIELAGPNEQFFGPGTRLTVL.

The rearrangement joins TRBV2 to TRBJ2-7; 8 nucleotides line up with TRBD1. Germline V gene lookup returns CDR1 SNHLY and CDR2 FYNNEI. Germline trimming cut 6 bases from V and 2 bases from J; bases unmatched to any gene: 3. This CDR3 has 13 residues. The CDR3, as DNA: TGTGCCAGCAGAGAACAGGGGGCCTACGAGCAGTACTTC. The encoded protein is CASREQGAYEQYF.

The chain carries TRBV2 and TRBJ1-4, with 8 bases identical to TRBD1. Germline CDR1 SNHLY, CDR2 FYNNEI. J gave up 8 bases and V 6 bases, and 14 bases lay outside the gene matches. CDR3 length equals 16 residues. The DNA of the CDR3 is TGTGCCAGCAGAGCTGGACAGGGATCAGAGGGGGAAAAACTGTTTTTT. As protein: CASRAGQGSEGEKLFF.

The chain joins TRBV18 to TRBJ1-1, with unresolved D. V was pared by 4 bases and J by 0 bases, with 12 bases between. From germline, CDR1 is KGHSH and CDR2 LQKENI. The CDR3 extends over 15 amino acids. Written as DNA, the CDR3 is TGTGCCAGCTCACTTTTATTAACAGTGAACACTGAAGCTTTCTTT. Protein: CASSLLLTVNTEAFF.

V usage is TRBV5-4 and J usage is TRBJ2-1; the match to TRBD1 covers 9 bases. Germline CDR1 and CDR2: SGHNT and YYREEE (reference sequence). The CDR3 length is 17 residues. V lost 2 bases to trimming and J lost 7 bases; unmatched junction nucleotides: 13. This CDR3 is CASSFVGNRGQRNEQFF. The CDR3 coding sequence is TGTGCCAGCAGCTTTGTGGGCAACAGGGGGCAAAGGAATGAGCAGTTCTTC.

This clone was seen a few times. The chain joins TRBV29-1 to TRBJ2-1; TRBD2 aligns across 12 bases. CDR3 length: 13 amino acids. With V trimmed by 5 bases and J by 7 bases, 3 bases remained unmatched. Looked up from germline, CDR1 is SQVTM and CDR2 is ANQGSEA. The DNA for the CDR3 is TGCAGCGTTTGGACTAGCGGGAAGAATGAGCAGTTCTTC. This codes for CSVWTSGKNEQFF.

The count of this clone is one. V is TRBV3-1 (or the pseudogene TRBV3-2) and J is TRBJ1-1, with TRBD1 as a possible D gene (5 bases). V was pared by 4 bases and J by 5 bases, with 11 bases between. Germline CDR1 LGHDT, CDR2 YNNKEL (reference sequence). The CDR3 consists of 13 residues. CDR3: CASSPLPGTEAFF. The CDR3, as DNA: TGTGCCAGCAGCCCCCTTCCAGGGACTGAAGCTTTCTTT.

The J gene is TRBJ2-7, the V gene TRBV5-1, with D maybe TRBD1 (6 bases). CDR3 length: 16 residues. V dropped 4 bases and J dropped 3 bases, with 20 bases sitting between them. Germline CDR1 reads SGHRS; CDR2 reads YFSETQ. Here the CDR3 reads CASSPYADSSIYEQYF. The CDR3 DNA sequence: TGCGCCAGCAGCCCTTACGCGGACAGCTCCATCTACGAGCAGTACTTC.

V gene TRBV19 combines with J gene TRBJ2-7, with TRBD2 as a possible D gene (5 bases). The germline V gene encodes CDR1 LNHDA and CDR2 SQIVND (reference sequence). CDR3 length: 15 residues. The V and J ends lost 7 bases and 2 bases respectively, with 18 bases between them. The CDR3 bases are TGTGCCAGTACTCCCCCGGGATCTCCTACCTACGAGCAGTACTTC. This codes for CASTPPGSPTYEQYF.

V gene TRBV4-3 combines with J gene TRBJ1-2; D may be TRBD1 (5 bases). The CDR3 consists of 13 residues. CDR1 LGHNA and CDR2 YSLEER come from the germline V gene. Trimming took off 4 bases at V and 0 bases at J, with 6 bases between the two ends. The CDR3 region is CASSPTANYGYTF. The CDR3 bases are TGCGCCAGCAGCCCGACAGCTAACTATGGCTACACCTTC.

The V call is TRBV24-1, the J call TRBJ2-1; D unresolved. The V end was cut by 5 bases, the J end by 8 bases, with 9 bases between. Germline loops: CDR1 KGHDR, CDR2 SFDVKD. This CDR3 spans 12 amino acids. The CDR3 DNA follows: TGTGCCACCAGTGTCGCCGGAGATGAGCAGTTCTTC. This sequence encodes CATSVAGDEQFF.

This rearrangement joins TRBV9 to TRBJ2-2, with TRBD1 identical over 7 bases. Looked up from germline, CDR1 is SGDLS and CDR2 is YYNGEE. V gave up 0 bases and J gave up 7 bases; unmatched junction bases: 12. This CDR3 comprises 17 residues. Here the CDR3 DNA reads TGTGCCAGCAGCGTAGCTTGGGAAGGGGGCGGAAGCGGGGAGCTGTTTTTT. Translated, it gives CASSVAWEGGGSGELFF.